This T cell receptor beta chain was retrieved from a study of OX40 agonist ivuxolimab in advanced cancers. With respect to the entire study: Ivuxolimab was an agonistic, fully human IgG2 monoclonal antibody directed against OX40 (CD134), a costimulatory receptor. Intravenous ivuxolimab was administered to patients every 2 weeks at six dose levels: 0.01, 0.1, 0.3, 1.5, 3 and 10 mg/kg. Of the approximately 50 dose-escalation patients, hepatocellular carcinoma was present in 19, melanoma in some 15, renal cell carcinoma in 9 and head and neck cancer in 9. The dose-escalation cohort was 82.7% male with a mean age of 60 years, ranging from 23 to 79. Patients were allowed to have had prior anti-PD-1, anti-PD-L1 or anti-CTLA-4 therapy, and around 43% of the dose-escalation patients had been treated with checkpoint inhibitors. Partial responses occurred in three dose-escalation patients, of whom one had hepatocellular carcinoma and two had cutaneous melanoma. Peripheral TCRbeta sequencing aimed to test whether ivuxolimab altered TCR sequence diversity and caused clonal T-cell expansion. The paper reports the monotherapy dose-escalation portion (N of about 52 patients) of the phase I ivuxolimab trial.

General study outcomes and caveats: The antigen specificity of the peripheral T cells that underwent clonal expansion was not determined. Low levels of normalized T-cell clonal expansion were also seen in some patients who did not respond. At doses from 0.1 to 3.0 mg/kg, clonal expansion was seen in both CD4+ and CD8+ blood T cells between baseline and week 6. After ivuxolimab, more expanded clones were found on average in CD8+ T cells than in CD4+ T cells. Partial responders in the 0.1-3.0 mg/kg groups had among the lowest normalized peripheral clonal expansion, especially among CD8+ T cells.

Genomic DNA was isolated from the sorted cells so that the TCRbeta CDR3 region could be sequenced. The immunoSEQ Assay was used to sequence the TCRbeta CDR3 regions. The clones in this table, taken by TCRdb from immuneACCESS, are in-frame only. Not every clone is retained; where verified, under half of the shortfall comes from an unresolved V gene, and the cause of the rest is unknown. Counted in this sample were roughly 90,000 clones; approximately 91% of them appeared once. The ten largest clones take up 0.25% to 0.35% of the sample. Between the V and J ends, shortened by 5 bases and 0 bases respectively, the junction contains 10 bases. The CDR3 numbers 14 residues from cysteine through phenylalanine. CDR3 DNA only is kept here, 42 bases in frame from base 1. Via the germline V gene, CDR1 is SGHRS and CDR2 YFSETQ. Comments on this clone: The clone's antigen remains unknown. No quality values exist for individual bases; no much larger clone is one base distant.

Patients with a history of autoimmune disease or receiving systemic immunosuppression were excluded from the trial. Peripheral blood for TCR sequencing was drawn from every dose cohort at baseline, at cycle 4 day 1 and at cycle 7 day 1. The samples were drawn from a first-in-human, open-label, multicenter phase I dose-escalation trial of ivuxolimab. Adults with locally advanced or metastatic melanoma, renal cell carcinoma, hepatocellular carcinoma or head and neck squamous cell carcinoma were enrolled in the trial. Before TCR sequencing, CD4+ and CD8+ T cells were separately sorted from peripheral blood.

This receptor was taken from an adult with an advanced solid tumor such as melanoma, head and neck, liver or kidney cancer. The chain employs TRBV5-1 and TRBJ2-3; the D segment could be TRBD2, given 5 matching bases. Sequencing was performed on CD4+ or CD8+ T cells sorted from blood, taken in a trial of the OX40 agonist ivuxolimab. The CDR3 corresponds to CASRSGLSTDTQYF. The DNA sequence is TGCGCCAGCAGGAGCGGATTGAGCACAGATACGCAGTATTTT. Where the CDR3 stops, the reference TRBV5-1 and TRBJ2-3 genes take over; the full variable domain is KAGVTQTPRYLIKTRGQQVTLSCSPISGHRSVSWYQQTPGQGLQFLFEYFSETQRNKGNFPGRFSGRQFSNSRSEMNVSTLELGDSALYLCASRSGLSTDTQYFGPGTRLTVL.